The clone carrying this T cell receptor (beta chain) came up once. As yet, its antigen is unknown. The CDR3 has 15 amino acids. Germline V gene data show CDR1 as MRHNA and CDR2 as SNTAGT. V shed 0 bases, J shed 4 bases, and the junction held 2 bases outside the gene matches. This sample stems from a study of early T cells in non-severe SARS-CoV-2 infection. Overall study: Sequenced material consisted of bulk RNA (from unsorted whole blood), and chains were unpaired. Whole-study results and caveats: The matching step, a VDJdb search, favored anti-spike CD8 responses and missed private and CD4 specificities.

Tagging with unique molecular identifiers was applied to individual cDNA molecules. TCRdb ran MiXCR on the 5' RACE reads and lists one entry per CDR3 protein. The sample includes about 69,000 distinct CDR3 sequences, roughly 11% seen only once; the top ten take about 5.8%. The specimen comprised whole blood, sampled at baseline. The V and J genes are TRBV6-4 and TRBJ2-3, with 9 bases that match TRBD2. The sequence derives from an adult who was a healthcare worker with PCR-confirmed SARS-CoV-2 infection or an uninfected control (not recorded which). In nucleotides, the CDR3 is TGTGCCAGCAGTGACTCTAGCGGGAGCGCAGATACGCAGTATTTT. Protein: CASSDSSGSADTQYF.